A single sample gave rise to the 22 T cell receptor beta chains below, sequenced in a study of T cells in Graves' hyperthyroidism and ophthalmopathy. The TCR beta CDR3 regions underwent amplification using RNA transcripts as the source. Initially, a first-round RT-PCR of the TCR CDR3 employed the HTBI primer set. TCRdb processed the multiplex PCR reads anew with MiXCR; each CDR3 protein has one entry. The sample records a few hundred thousand distinct CDR3 sequences, about an eighth being singletons. Material for sequencing was blood. Source of these receptors: a woman aged 18 to 35 with Graves' hyperthyroidism.

The chain couples TRBV6-1 to TRBJ2-7; 7 nucleotides line up with TRBD1. The junction had 11 bases not matched to a gene; V was cut back by 6 bases and J by 6 bases. The germline V gene has CDR1 MNHNS and CDR2 SASEGT. CDR3 length: 14 residues. This CDR3 reads CASRTINGQAEQYF. The DNA of the CDR3 is TGTGCCAGCAGGACGATAAATGGACAGGCCGAGCAGTACTTC.

This clonotype was detected many times. The chain joins TRBV24-1 to TRBJ1-2; D gene ambiguous. Per the germline V gene, CDR1 is KGHDR and CDR2 is SFDVKD. CDR3 size: 16 residues. Trimming removed 3 bases from V and 4 bases from J, with 17 bases in between. The CDR3 is CATSDPSGGFPYGYTF. The CDR3 DNA is TGTGCCACCAGTGATCCCTCCGGAGGGTTCCCCTATGGCTACACCTTC.

This clonotype was counted many times. This chain connects TRBV20-1 to TRBJ2-1, with TRBD2 matching 10 bases. The germline CDR1 and CDR2 sequences are DFQATT and SNEGSKA (reference sequence). V dropped 7 bases and J dropped 4; count of bases not matched to a gene: 4. The CDR3 runs 13 residues. CDR3 in amino acids: CSGGTSEYNEQFF. The CDR3 region has the DNA TGCAGTGGGGGGACTAGCGAGTACAATGAGCAGTTCTTC.

This clonotype was found many times. The rearrangement joins TRBV7-9 to TRBJ1-5; TRBD1 aligns across 9 bases. J gave up 7 bases and V 5 bases, and 3 bases lay outside the gene matches. Germline V CDR1 and CDR2: SEHNR, FQNEAQ (reference sequence). The CDR3 is 13 amino acids. The CDR3 nucleotides read TGTGCCAGCAGCGGACAGGGGACGCAGCCCCAGCATTTT. Translated, it gives CASSGQGTQPQHF.

This clonotype was picked up many times. V usage is TRBV27 and J usage is TRBJ1-1; D gene ambiguous. CDR3 length equals 14 residues. Trimming cost V 0 bases and J 2 bases, with 7 bases left between them. The germline gives CDR1 MNHEY, CDR2 SMNVEV (reference sequence). The CDR3 here is CASSLSQVNTEAFF. CDR3 in DNA: TGTGCCAGCAGTTTATCGCAGGTTAACACTGAAGCTTTCTTT.

There are a few counts of this clonotype. The rearrangement uses TRBV20-1 and TRBJ2-7; maybe TRBD1 (6 bases). This CDR3 is 13 amino acids long. The V gene's germline CDR1 is DFQATT and CDR2 SNEGSKA (reference sequence). The V and J ends lost 4 bases and 2 bases respectively, with 12 bases between them. CDR3 protein: CSAIEDRAYEQYF. The CDR3 nucleotides read TGCAGTGCTATAGAGGACAGAGCCTACGAGCAGTACTTC.

This clonotype has only a few counts. The chain uses TRBV6-1 and TRBJ1-1, with D perhaps TRBD1 (6 bases). V lost 5 bases to trimming and J lost 1 base, with 23 bases between them. Germline V gene sequence: CDR1 MNHNS, CDR2 SASEGT. The CDR3 is made up of 18 amino acids. This chain's CDR3 is CASSYDLLQGSWNTEAFF. The CDR3 DNA reads TGTGCCAGCAGTTATGACCTTTTACAGGGAAGTTGGAACACTGAAGCTTTCTTT.

This clonotype was detected only a few times. In nucleotides, the CDR3 is TGTGCCAGCAGCCGGAGTGCCGGGAGCAACACCGGGGAGCTGTTTTTT. It is translated as CASSRSAGSNTGELFF. The rearrangement uses TRBV5-5 and TRBJ2-2, with D possibly matching TRBD2 (6 bases). Trimming shortened V by 4 bases and J by 2 bases, and 15 bases separated the two germline ends. The CDR3 runs 16 residues. CDR1 and CDR2 from the germline V gene are SGHKS and YYEKEE (reference sequence).

This clonotype was counted at least ten times. The chain uses TRBV7-9 and TRBJ2-7; D uncertain. The CDR3 sequence is 13 residues long. Trimming took 1 base from V and 6 from J, leaving 10 bases between them. Germline CDR1 and CDR2: SEHNR and FQNEAQ (reference sequence). The CDR3 loop reads CASSLDTPGEQYF. As DNA, the CDR3 is TGTGCCAGCAGCTTAGATACACCGGGCGAGCAGTACTTC. Using reference TRBV7-9 and TRBJ2-7 for the parts outside the CDR3, the full variable domain is DTGVSQNPRHKITKRGQNVTFRCDPISEHNRLYWYRQTLGQGPEFLTYFQNEAQLEKSRLLSDRFSAERPKGSFSTLEIQRTEQGDSAMYLCASSLDTPGEQYFGPGTRLTVT.

This clonotype was observed a few times. This chain uses TRBV5-1 with TRBJ2-1; no clear D. V lost 6 bases and J 2 bases, leaving 9 bases between the germline ends. Looked up from germline, CDR1 is SGHRS and CDR2 is YFSETQ. The CDR3 has 13 residues. CDR3 sequence (DNA): TGCGCCAGCATGACGGCTCCCTACAATGAGCAGTTCTTC. Amino acid sequence: CASMTAPYNEQFF.

This clonotype has just a few counts. CDR3 nucleotide sequence: TGTGCCAGCAGCTTTCTCGCCGTCGGATCGGGGAAACATAATTCACCCCTCCACTTT. Its protein product is CASSFLAVGSGKHNSPLHF. V usage is TRBV12-3 or TRBV12-4 and J usage is TRBJ1-6, with D uncertain. V gave up 6 bases and J gave up 5 bases, with 26 bases separating them. This CDR3 region has 19 residues.

This clonotype was counted between two and nine times. The rearrangement joins TRBV5-1 to TRBJ1-1, with unresolved D. V was shortened by 1 base and J by 0 bases, with 10 bases between the two germline ends. CDR1 and CDR2 from the germline V gene are SGHRS and YFSETQ. CDR3 length equals 15 residues. The chain's CDR3 is CASSLRASLNTEAFF. The DNA for the CDR3 is TGCGCCAGCAGCTTGCGGGCCAGCTTGAACACTGAAGCTTTCTTT.

The chain employs TRBV7-9 and TRBJ1-4; possible D gene TRBD1, 5 bases. The CDR3 runs 14 residues. Trimming took 8 bases from V and 6 from J, leaving 16 bases between them. The germline V gene has CDR1 SEHNR and CDR2 FQNEAQ (reference sequence). The CDR3 coding sequence is TGTGCCAGCCTTCACGGGGCAAAGGATGAAAAACTGTTTTTT. This codes for CASLHGAKDEKLFF. The whole variable domain, remainder taken from reference TRBV7-9 and TRBJ1-4, is DTGVSQNPRHKITKRGQNVTFRCDPISEHNRLYWYRQTLGQGPEFLTYFQNEAQLEKSRLLSDRFSAERPKGSFSTLEIQRTEQGDSAMYLCASLHGAKDEKLFFGSGTQLSVL.

The V call is TRBV5-6, the J call TRBJ2-1, with 9 bases fitting TRBD2. Germline V gene sequence: CDR1 SGHDT, CDR2 YYEEEE. Trimming cost V 0 bases and J 1 base; bases outside gene matches: 2. The CDR3 extends over 16 amino acids. The CDR3 bases are TGTGCCAGCAGCTTGGTGCTAGCGGGATCCTACAATGAGCAGTTCTTC. It encodes CASSLVLAGSYNEQFF.

This clonotype was observed many times. The chain links TRBV10-3 to TRBJ1-2, with D possibly TRBD1 on 6 matching bases. V was trimmed by 6 bases and J by 3 bases, leaving 14 bases between them. Germline CDR1 is ENHRY and CDR2 is SYGVKD. The CDR3 has 14 residues. The CDR3 bases are TGTGCCATCAGGGGGGACACTTTTCACTATGGCTACACCTTC. It specifies CAIRGDTFHYGYTF.

This clonotype was recorded at least ten times. The V gene is TRBV28, the J gene TRBJ2-7; no clear D. The germline V gene encodes CDR1 MDHEN and CDR2 SYDVKM. Trimming took 5 bases from V and 6 from J, leaving 11 bases between them. The CDR3 extends over 12 amino acids. The chain's CDR3 is CASSPGLREQYF. The CDR3 DNA is TGTGCCAGCAGTCCCGGGTTGCGCGAGCAGTACTTC. Full variable domain (rest looked up from reference TRBV28 and TRBJ2-7): DVKVTQSSRYLVKRTGEKVFLECVQDMDHENMFWYRQDPGLGLRLIYFSYDVKMKEKGDIPEGYSVSREKKERFSLILESASTNQTSMYLCASSPGLREQYFGPGTRLTVT.

The J gene is TRBJ1-5, the V gene TRBV6-4, with 12 bases identical to TRBD1. The V gene's germline CDR1 is MRHNA and CDR2 SNTAGT. The J segment lost 2 bases and the V segment lost 7 bases, leaving 15 bases of the junction unmatched. The CDR3 length is 19 residues. The CDR3 spells CASKLYPGQGARGNQPQHF. CDR3 coding DNA: TGTGCCAGCAAACTTTACCCGGGACAGGGGGCTAGGGGCAATCAGCCCCAGCATTTT.

This clonotype was counted only a few times. The chain recombines TRBV7-9 with TRBJ2-7; no reliable D call. Germline V lookup: CDR1 SEHNR, CDR2 FQNEAQ (reference sequence). CDR3 size: 14 residues. V lost 3 bases and J lost 0, with 9 bases in between. The CDR3, as DNA: TGTGCCAGCAGCTTTCCAGGTCCCTCCTACGAGCAGTACTTC. Translating gives CASSFPGPSYEQYF.

This clonotype turned up a few times. The genes are TRBV11-2 and TRBJ2-1; D is unclear. In germline, CDR1 is SGHAT, CDR2 FQNNGV. V was clipped by 1 base and J by 15 bases, with 16 bases between them. The CDR3 runs to 13 residues. CDR3 sequence reads: CASSLGALSARFF. In nucleotides, the CDR3 is TGTGCCAGCAGCTTAGGGGCCCTGTCGGCCCGGTTCTTC.

The table lists this clonotype with many counts. The gene calls are TRBV4-3 and TRBJ1-5; 8 nucleotides line up with TRBD1. Germline CDR1 is LGHNA and CDR2 is YSLEER. This CDR3 contains 16 residues. V was clipped by 4 bases and J by 9 bases; unmatched bases: 14. CDR3 residues: CASSRTVGQGELPQHF. The DNA for the CDR3 is TGCGCCAGCAGCCGAACCGTTGGACAGGGTGAGTTGCCCCAGCATTTT.

This clonotype was picked up a small number of times. One base away lies a much larger clone, so this may be a sequencing read error. The CDR3 loop reads CASSLTSIPDTQYF. CDR3 sequence (DNA): TGTGCCAGCAGTTTAACTAGCATCCCAGATACGCAGTATTTT. V gene TRBV28 combines with J gene TRBJ2-3; D perhaps matches TRBD2 (6 bases). Trimming removed 2 bases from V and 4 bases from J, with 10 bases in between. Germline assignment: CDR1 MDHEN and CDR2 SYDVKM. The CDR3 is 14 amino acids.

This clonotype was recorded at least ten times. The V and J genes are TRBV6-2 or TRBV6-3 and TRBJ2-1, with a tentative D call TRBD2 (5 bases). Germline loops: CDR1 MNHEY, CDR2 SVGEGT. V shed 3 bases and J shed 9 bases, with 15 bases lying between them. The CDR3 covers 14 residues. CDR3 protein: CASSYSRVAVEQFF. CDR3 DNA: TGTGCCAGCAGTTATTCGCGGGTGGCGGTTGAGCAGTTCTTC.